One sample yielded the 13 T cell receptor beta chains listed below, sequenced in a study of T-cell reconstitution after alpha-beta-depleted transplantation in children. Unique molecular identifiers featured in how the TCRbeta library was prepared. Each CDR3 protein is one row after TCRdb ran MiXCR on the PCR reads. The data show 700,000 to 950,000 distinct CDR3 sequences, about 16% seen once. Source: PBMCs, mostly from graft donor cells, taken 360 days after TCRalphabeta/CD19-depleted stem cell transplant. The receptors were gathered from a male patient between 5 and 17 years old who had a stem cell transplant for acute lymphoblastic leukemia, so the T cells may come from the graft donor.

The table lists this clonotype with a few counts. The V call is TRBV4-1, the J call TRBJ2-1; 12 bases line up with TRBD2. The V gene end was trimmed by 0 bases and the J gene end by 7 bases; junction bases not matched to a gene: 10. CDR3 length: 18 residues. From germline, CDR1 is MGHRA and CDR2 YSYEKL. CDR3 coding DNA: TGCGCCAGCAGCCAAGATCGCACTAGCGGGAGGTTTAATAATGAGCAGTTCTTC. Protein: CASSQDRTSGRFNNEQFF.

This clonotype was found a few times. The chain recombines TRBV11-1 with TRBJ2-3; 8 bases line up with TRBD1. This CDR3 has 20 residues. The germline V gene encodes CDR1 SGHAT and CDR2 FQDESV (reference sequence). J gave up 1 base and V 2 bases, and 17 bases lay outside the gene matches. The CDR3 here is CASSLPGGRSQRWCTDTQYF. The CDR3 DNA follows: TGTGCCAGCAGCTTACCAGGGGGCAGGTCCCAGCGATGGTGCACAGATACGCAGTATTTT.

This clonotype has just a few counts. The CDR3 DNA reads as TGTGCCAGCAGTGGGTACCTATTGGGGTTAACTAATGAAAAACTGTTTTTT. Translation gives CASSGYLLGLTNEKLFF. The V gene is TRBV2, the J gene TRBJ1-4; D is unresolved. The CDR3 is 17 residues long. V lost 4 bases to trimming and J lost 1 base, with 16 bases between them. CDR1 and CDR2 from the germline V gene are SNHLY and FYNNEI.

The chain uses TRBV7-3 and TRBJ1-1; TRBD1 matches 7 bases. The length of the CDR3 is 15 residues. Germline loops: CDR1 SGHTA, CDR2 FQGTGA. The J segment lost 5 bases and the V segment lost 5 bases, leaving 11 bases of the junction unmatched. The CDR3, as DNA: TGTGCCAGCAGCCAGACGACAGGGTGGGATACTGAAGCTTTCTTT. It yields the protein CASSQTTGWDTEAFF.

A few counts support this clonotype. The DNA of the CDR3 is TGTGCCATCGGGGGGCGGGAGGTAGGTGAGCAGTACTTC. Protein product: CAIGGREVGEQYF. The rearrangement links TRBV10-3 to TRBJ2-7; 8 bases agree with TRBD2. The trim removed 8 bases at V and 7 bases at J, leaving 10 bases unmatched. The CDR3 spans 13 residues. Germline CDR1 ENHRY, CDR2 SYGVKD.

This clonotype was observed a few times. The chain's CDR3 is CASSLLEISYEQYF. The CDR3 bases are TGTGCCAGCAGCTTACTGGAGATTTCCTACGAGCAGTACTTC. The V call is TRBV7-9, the J call TRBJ2-7; no reliable D call. The V end was cut by 2 bases, the J end by 1 base, with 9 bases between. Germline V gene sequence: CDR1 SEHNR, CDR2 FQNEAQ (reference sequence). This CDR3 contains 14 residues.

V is TRBV20-1 and J is TRBJ1-2, with 9 positions matching TRBD1. V lost 6 bases, J lost 1 base, and 6 bases stayed unmatched. Germline V gene lookup returns CDR1 DFQATT and CDR2 SNEGSKA (reference sequence). The length of the CDR3 is 14 residues. CDR3 in amino acids: CSASGTGNNYGYTF. CDR3 DNA: TGCAGTGCAAGTGGGACAGGGAATAACTATGGCTACACCTTC.

The chain has TRBV7-3 and TRBJ2-3, with 7 bases aligning to TRBD2. After removal of 6 bases from V and 5 bases from J, the junction contained 11 bases not matched to a gene. The CDR3 covers 15 residues. CDR1 is SGHTA and CDR2 is FQGTGA in the germline V gene. CDR3: CASRGTSDSRDTQYF. Here the CDR3 DNA reads TGTGCCAGCAGGGGCACTAGCGACTCGAGAGATACGCAGTATTTT. The whole variable domain, remainder taken from reference TRBV7-3 and TRBJ2-3, is GAGVSQTPSNKVTEKGKYVELRCDPISGHTALYWYRQSLGQGPEFLIYFQGTGAADDSGLPNDRFFAVRPEGSVSTLKIQRTERGDSAVYLCASRGTSDSRDTQYFGPGTRLTVL.

The chain uses TRBV4-1 and TRBJ1-4; D gene ambiguous. The germline V and J ends were trimmed by 1 base and 8 bases, with 11 bases remaining between them. Per germline, CDR1 MGHRA and CDR2 YSYEKL. CDR3 length equals 14 residues. The CDR3 nucleotides are TGCGCCAGCAGCCAAGTACGAGTTGGGGAAAAACTGTTTTTT. Translated: CASSQVRVGEKLFF.

This clonotype was counted a few times. This rearrangement joins TRBV29-1 to TRBJ1-4; D may be TRBD1 (6 bases). There are 11 residues in the CDR3. The germline gives CDR1 SQVTM, CDR2 ANQGSEA. With 5 bases removed from V and 15 bases from J, the gap between germline ends came to 16 bases. This chain's CDR3 is CSVKGEQGLFF. Here the CDR3 DNA reads TGCAGCGTTAAGGGCGAACAGGGTTTGTTTTTT.

This clonotype was detected a few times. The rearrangement uses TRBV21-1 and TRBJ2-7; the table's D call, TRBD1, has no DNA check behind it. TRBV21-1 is designated a pseudogene. The CDR3 contains 16 residues. The chain's CDR3 is CASSIAGGGIFGEQYF. CDR3 sequence (DNA): TGTGCCAGCAGCATCGCCGGTGGGGGGATCTTCGGGGAGCAGTACTTC.

This clonotype was counted once. The chain has TRBV7-2 and TRBJ2-1; D perhaps matches TRBD2 (5 bases). The V gene lost 2 bases and the J gene lost 2 bases, with 13 bases spanning the gap. Looked up from germline, CDR1 is SGHTA and CDR2 is FQGNSA. The CDR3 covers 16 residues. CDR3 region: CASSLKLAATYNEQFF. CDR3 in DNA: TGTGCCAGCAGCTTAAAGCTAGCCGCCACCTACAATGAGCAGTTCTTC.

This clonotype showed up just a few times. The rearrangement uses TRBV20-1 and TRBJ2-1; perhaps TRBD1 as D (5 bases). The ends were cut back, 0 bases at V and 7 bases at J, with 10 bases in the middle. This CDR3 spans 13 amino acids. Germline-derived CDR1 and CDR2 are DFQATT and SNEGSKA (reference sequence). CDR3 nucleotides: TGCAGTGCTAGAGATTTGACAGTTAATGAGCAGTTCTTC. The encoded protein is CSARDLTVNEQFF.